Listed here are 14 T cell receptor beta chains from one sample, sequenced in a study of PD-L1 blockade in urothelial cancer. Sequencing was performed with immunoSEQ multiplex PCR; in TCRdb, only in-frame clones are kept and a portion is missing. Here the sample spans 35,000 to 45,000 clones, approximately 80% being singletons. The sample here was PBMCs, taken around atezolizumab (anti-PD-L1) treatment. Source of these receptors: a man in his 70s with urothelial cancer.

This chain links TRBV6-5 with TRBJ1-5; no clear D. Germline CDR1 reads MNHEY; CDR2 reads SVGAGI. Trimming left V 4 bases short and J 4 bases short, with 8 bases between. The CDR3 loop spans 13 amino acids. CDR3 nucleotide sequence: TGTGCCAGCAGTTCGGACTCTAATCAGCCCCAGCATTTT. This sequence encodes CASSSDSNQPQHF.

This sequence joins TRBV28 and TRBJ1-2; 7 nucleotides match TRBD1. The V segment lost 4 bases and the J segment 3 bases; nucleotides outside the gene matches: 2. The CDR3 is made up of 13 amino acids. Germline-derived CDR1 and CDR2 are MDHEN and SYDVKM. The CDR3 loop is CASSSTGDYGYTF. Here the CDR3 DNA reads TGTGCCAGCAGTTCAACAGGGGACTATGGCTACACCTTC.

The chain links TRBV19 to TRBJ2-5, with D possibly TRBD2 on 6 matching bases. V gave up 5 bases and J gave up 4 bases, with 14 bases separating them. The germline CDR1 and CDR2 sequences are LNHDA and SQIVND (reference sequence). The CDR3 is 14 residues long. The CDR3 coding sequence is TGTGCCAGTAGTCTGACCCCGGGAGTAGAGACCCAGTACTTC. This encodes CASSLTPGVETQYF.

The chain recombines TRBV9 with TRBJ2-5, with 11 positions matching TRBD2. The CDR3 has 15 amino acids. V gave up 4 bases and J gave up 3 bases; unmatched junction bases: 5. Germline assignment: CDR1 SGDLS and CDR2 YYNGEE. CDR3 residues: CASSPRLAGKETQYF. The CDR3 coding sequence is TGTGCCAGCAGCCCCCGACTAGCGGGGAAAGAGACCCAGTACTTC.

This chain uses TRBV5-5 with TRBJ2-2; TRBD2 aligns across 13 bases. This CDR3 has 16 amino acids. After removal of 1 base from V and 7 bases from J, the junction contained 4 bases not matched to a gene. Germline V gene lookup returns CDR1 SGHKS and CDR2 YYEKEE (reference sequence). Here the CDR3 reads CASSLTSGGAFGELFF. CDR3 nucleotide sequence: TGTGCCAGCAGCTTGACTAGCGGGGGGGCCTTCGGGGAGCTGTTTTTT.

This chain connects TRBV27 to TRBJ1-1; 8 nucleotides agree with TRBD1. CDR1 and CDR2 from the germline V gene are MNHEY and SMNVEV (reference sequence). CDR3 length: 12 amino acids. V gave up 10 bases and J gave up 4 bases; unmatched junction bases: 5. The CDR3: CATTGGGTEAFF. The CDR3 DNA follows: TGTGCCACTACAGGGGGGGGCACTGAAGCTTTCTTT.

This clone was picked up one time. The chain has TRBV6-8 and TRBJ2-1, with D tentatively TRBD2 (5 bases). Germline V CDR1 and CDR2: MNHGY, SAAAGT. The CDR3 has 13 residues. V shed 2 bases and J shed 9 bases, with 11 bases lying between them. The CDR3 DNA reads TGTGCCAGCAGTTACGTAGCGACCAGTGAGCAGTTCTTC. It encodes CASSYVATSEQFF.

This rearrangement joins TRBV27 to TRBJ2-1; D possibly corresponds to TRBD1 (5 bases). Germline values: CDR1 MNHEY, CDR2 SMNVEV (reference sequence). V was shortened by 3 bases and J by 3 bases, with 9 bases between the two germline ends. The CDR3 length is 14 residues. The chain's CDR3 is CASSLSRVYNEQFF. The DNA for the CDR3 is TGTGCCAGCAGTTTGTCCAGGGTCTACAATGAGCAGTTCTTC.

CDR3 DNA: TGTGCCTGGAGTCTCACAGGGGGAATCTACGAGCAGTACTTC. Its protein product is CAWSLTGGIYEQYF. The chain combines TRBV30 with TRBJ2-7; 8 bases line up with TRBD1. The CDR3 has 14 amino acids. Germline lookup yields CDR1 GTSNPN and CDR2 SVGIG (reference sequence). The trim removed 2 bases at V and 3 bases at J, leaving 6 bases unmatched.

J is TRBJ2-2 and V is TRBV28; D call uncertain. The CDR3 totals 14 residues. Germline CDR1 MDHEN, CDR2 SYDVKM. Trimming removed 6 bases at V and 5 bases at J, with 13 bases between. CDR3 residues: CASSPTMRTGELFF. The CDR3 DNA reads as TGTGCCAGCAGCCCGACGATGCGGACCGGGGAGCTGTTTTTT. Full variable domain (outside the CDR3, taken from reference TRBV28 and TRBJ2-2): DVKVTQSSRYLVKRTGEKVFLECVQDMDHENMFWYRQDPGLGLRLIYFSYDVKMKEKGDIPEGYSVSREKKERFSLILESASTNQTSMYLCASSPTMRTGELFFGEGSRLTVL.

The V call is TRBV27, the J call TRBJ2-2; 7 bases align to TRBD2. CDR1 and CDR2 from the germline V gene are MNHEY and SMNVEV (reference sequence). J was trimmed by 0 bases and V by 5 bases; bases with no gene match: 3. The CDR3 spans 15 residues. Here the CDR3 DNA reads TGTGCCAGCAGTGCAGGACTAGCGAACACCGGGGAGCTGTTTTTT. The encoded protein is CASSAGLANTGELFF.

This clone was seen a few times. The CDR3 DNA reads as TGTGCCTGGAGTCCGCAGAGCAATCAGCCCCAGCATTTT. Amino acid sequence: CAWSPQSNQPQHF. The chain is built from TRBV30 and TRBJ1-5; D unresolved. V was cut by 2 bases and J by 1 base, with 6 bases left in between. The CDR3 has 13 amino acids. Germline CDR1 reads GTSNPN; CDR2 reads SVGIG (reference sequence). The full variable domain, completed using reference TRBV30 and TRBJ1-5, is SQTIHQWPATLVQPVGSPLSLECTVEGTSNPNLYWYRQAAGRGLQLLFYSVGIGQISSEVPQNLSASRPQDRQFILSSKKLLLSDSGFYLCAWSPQSNQPQHFGDGTRLSIL.

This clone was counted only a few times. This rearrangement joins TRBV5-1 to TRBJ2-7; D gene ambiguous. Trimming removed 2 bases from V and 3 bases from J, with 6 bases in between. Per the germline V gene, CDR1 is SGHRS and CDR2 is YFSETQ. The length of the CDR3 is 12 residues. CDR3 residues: CASSLNSYEQYF. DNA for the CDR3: TGCGCCAGCAGCTTAAACAGCTACGAGCAGTACTTC. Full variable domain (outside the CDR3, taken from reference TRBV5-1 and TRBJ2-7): KAGVTQTPRYLIKTRGQQVTLSCSPISGHRSVSWYQQTPGQGLQFLFEYFSETQRNKGNFPGRFSGRQFSNSRSEMNVSTLELGDSALYLCASSLNSYEQYFGPGTRLTVT.

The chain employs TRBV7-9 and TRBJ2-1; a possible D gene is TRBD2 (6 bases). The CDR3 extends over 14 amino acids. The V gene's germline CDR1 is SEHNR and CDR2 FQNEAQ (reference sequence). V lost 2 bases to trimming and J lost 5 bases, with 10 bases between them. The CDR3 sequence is CASSLTGENNEQFF. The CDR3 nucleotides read TGTGCCAGCAGCTTAACGGGGGAGAACAATGAGCAGTTCTTC.